This is a list of T cell receptor beta chains from one sample in a study of CD8 T cells in cerebrospinal fluid in Alzheimer's disease. TCRdb re-called the 10x single-cell sequencing reads; one entry per CDR3 protein, DNA not given. The sample table includes about 1,200 distinct CDR3 sequences. Sequencing input: cerebrospinal fluid. All receptors come from a human donor with Alzheimer's disease. Both conserved end residues are part of each CDR3. Expanded clones get a size class; other rows say once, few or many, or leave the size out.

J gene: TRBJ1-1; V gene: TRBV2; clone size: large; CDR3 protein: CASSEEGGGQAFF
J gene: TRBJ1-2; V gene: TRBV19; clone size: .; CDR3 protein: CASRLQGASNYGYTF
J gene: TRBJ2-1; V gene: TRBV5-1; clone size: medium-sized; CDR3 protein: CASSFEGDNEQFF
J gene: TRBJ2-2; V gene: TRBV4-1; clone size: large; CDR3 protein: CASSLNPQGTGELFF
J gene: TRBJ2-3; V gene: TRBV5-1; clone size: large; CDR3 protein: CASSFQSSTDTQYF
J gene: TRBJ2-3; V gene: TRBV2; clone size: medium-sized; CDR3 protein: CASSATGADTQYF
J gene: TRBJ1-5; V gene: TRBV28; clone size: large; CDR3 protein: CASRPGGSNQPQHF
J gene: TRBJ2-2; V gene: TRBV2; clone size: medium-sized; CDR3 protein: CASRGQSTNTGELFF
J gene: TRBJ2-7; V gene: TRBV3-1; clone size: medium-sized; CDR3 protein: CASSLGRTGLSEQYF
J gene: TRBJ2-7; V gene: TRBV11-2; clone size: large; CDR3 protein: CASSLDLRREQYF
J gene: TRBJ1-1; V gene: TRBV28; clone size: large; CDR3 protein: CASTLRTGGRTEAFF
J gene: TRBJ1-5; V gene: TRBV28; clone size: large; CDR3 protein: CASTALLGGYSNQPQHF
J gene: TRBJ2-7; V gene: TRBV20-1; clone size: medium-sized; CDR3 protein: CSARTLTYEQYF
J gene: TRBJ2-1; V gene: TRBV7-9; clone size: medium-sized; CDR3 protein: CASDLNGAYNEQFF
J gene: TRBJ1-2; V gene: TRBV6-1; clone size: .; CDR3 protein: CASTTGGYGYTF
J gene: TRBJ1-3; V gene: TRBV6-5; clone size: medium-sized; CDR3 protein: CASSYSSGGTGNTIYF
J gene: TRBJ1-5; V gene: TRBV28; clone size: large; CDR3 protein: CASSSAGQGANQPQHF
J gene: TRBJ2-2; V gene: TRBV14; clone size: medium-sized; CDR3 protein: CASSQPSGGTRGGELFF
J gene: TRBJ2-2; V gene: TRBV5-1; clone size: medium-sized; CDR3 protein: CASSLGPGGTGELFF
J gene: TRBJ1-3; V gene: TRBV6-6; clone size: medium-sized; CDR3 protein: CASSMTEWAGNTIYF
J gene: TRBJ1-5; V gene: TRBV7-9; clone size: medium-sized; CDR3 protein: CASSSTRGGDQPQHF
J gene: TRBJ2-3; V gene: TRBV10-3; clone size: medium-sized; CDR3 protein: CAISEGGIVTDTQYF
J gene: TRBJ2-1; V gene: TRBV4-1; clone size: large; CDR3 protein: CASSPAGGLINEQFF
J gene: TRBJ2-1; V gene: TRBV27; clone size: .; CDR3 protein: CASSFQDTYEQFF
J gene: TRBJ1-2; V gene: TRBV6-2/TRBV6-3; clone size: medium-sized; CDR3 protein: CASSYTGAYGYTF
J gene: TRBJ1-1; V gene: TRBV20-1; clone size: medium-sized; CDR3 protein: CSAKDQNTEAFF
J gene: TRBJ2-7; V gene: TRBV20-1; clone size: large; CDR3 protein: CSARLREFSYEQYF
J gene: TRBJ1-6; V gene: TRBV7-2; clone size: large; CDR3 protein: CASSFQGTNSPLHF
J gene: TRBJ1-6; V gene: TRBV3-1; clone size: large; CDR3 protein: CASSQWDRGSPLHF
J gene: TRBJ2-5; V gene: TRBV27; clone size: medium-sized; CDR3 protein: CASRGRDQETQYF
J gene: TRBJ1-1; V gene: TRBV10-3; clone size: large; CDR3 protein: CAIRKTENTEAFF
J gene: TRBJ1-1; V gene: TRBV6-5; clone size: medium-sized; CDR3 protein: CASSDHGTENTEAFF
J gene: TRBJ2-5; V gene: TRBV11-3; clone size: large; CDR3 protein: CASSAGQQETQYF
J gene: TRBJ1-1; V gene: TRBV4-1; clone size: medium-sized; CDR3 protein: CASSLANTEAFF
J gene: TRBJ1-1; V gene: TRBV20-1; clone size: medium-sized; CDR3 protein: CSARDREWGNTEAFF
J gene: TRBJ2-2; V gene: TRBV18; clone size: medium-sized; CDR3 protein: CASSPPSQGTGELFF
J gene: TRBJ1-4; V gene: TRBV5-5; clone size: medium-sized; CDR3 protein: CASSQQGRTNEKLFF
J gene: TRBJ2-4; V gene: TRBV6-2/TRBV6-3; clone size: medium-sized; CDR3 protein: CASRVGGAKNIQYF
J gene: TRBJ2-7; V gene: TRBV28; clone size: .; CDR3 protein: CASSLKTSIRYYEQYF
J gene: TRBJ2-2; V gene: TRBV2; clone size: medium-sized; CDR3 protein: CASHWSGNTGELFF
J gene: TRBJ2-2; V gene: TRBV7-3; clone size: large; CDR3 protein: CASSSLQGTGELFF
J gene: TRBJ1-1; V gene: TRBV6-5; clone size: large; CDR3 protein: CASSSGKGTEAFF
J gene: TRBJ1-2; V gene: TRBV12-2; clone size: large; CDR3 protein: CARSPGQPGLDTF
J gene: TRBJ2-3; V gene: TRBV10-3; clone size: medium-sized; CDR3 protein: CAISEQLTPSTDTQYF
J gene: TRBJ1-1; V gene: TRBV7-2; clone size: medium-sized; CDR3 protein: CASSLVTRGDTEAFF
J gene: TRBJ2-5; V gene: TRBV27; clone size: medium-sized; CDR3 protein: CASKIPGQETQYF
J gene: TRBJ1-1; V gene: TRBV6-5; clone size: medium-sized; CDR3 protein: CASSYSPRNTEAFF
J gene: TRBJ2-2; V gene: TRBV12-3/TRBV12-4; clone size: large; CDR3 protein: CASSLSGGELFF
J gene: TRBJ2-2; V gene: TRBV25-1; clone size: medium-sized; CDR3 protein: CASSGGQGYTGELFF